This paragraph reports one T cell receptor (beta chain). The entry originates in a study of cytomegalovirus exposure and HLA in healthy donors. The PCR ran on 60 Vbeta and 13 Jbeta primers. The assay was immunoSEQ multiplex PCR, and TCRdb's table has in-frame clones only and misses some. The sample lists roughly 250,000 clones, approximately 85% occurring once. CDR3 length: 15 amino acids. The germline CDR1 and CDR2 sequences are MDHEN and SYDVKM. Trimming shortened V by 2 bases and J by 4 bases, and 15 bases separated the two germline ends. The material sequenced was PBMCs. The source of this sequence is a woman in her thirties or forties in good health and CMV-seropositive. The chain couples TRBV28 to TRBJ2-7; D is perhaps TRBD2 (6 bases). CDR3 loop: CASSLQSQGGYEQYF. CDR3 coding DNA: TGTGCCAGCAGTTTACAGTCCCAGGGAGGATACGAGCAGTACTTC.